The clone carrying this TCR beta chain was seen a single time. The record originates from a study of control samples from healthy donors and cancer patients. The CDR3 is 15 residues long. The V gene's germline CDR1 is SGDLS and CDR2 YYNGEE. Trimming stripped 0 bases from V and 5 bases from J, with 11 bases between. Profiling relied on immunoSEQ multiplex PCR, and the TCRdb table lists in-frame clones only, not all of them. There are tens of thousands of clones in the sample; more than 75% occur only once, and roughly 12% lies in the top ten. This clonotype was sampled from a woman aged 60-75 years with lung cancer. Sequences were obtained from PBMCs. The V and J genes are TRBV9 and TRBJ2-2, with D perhaps matching TRBD2 (6 bases). The chain's CDR3 is CASSVDLGTTGELFF. The CDR3 bases are TGTGCCAGCAGCGTAGATTTGGGGACTACCGGGGAGCTGTTTTTT.